This TCR beta chain was sequenced in a study of tumour-infiltrating T cells in Burkitt lymphoma. Study overall: Patients covered every epidemiological subtype of Burkitt lymphoma. Survival, overall and progression-free, tracked with productive clonality.

In the case of this clone: Its antigen is as yet unknown.

Sequenced by immunoSEQ multiplex PCR; TCRdb stores in-frame clones only, minus some. The sample holds around 36 clones. CDR1 is DFQATT and CDR2 is SNEGSKA in the germline V gene (reference sequence). Between the trimmed V and J ends, which lost 3 bases and 4 bases, there was a span of 1 base. The CDR3 spans 10 residues. Study-level points and caveats: Many Burkitt lymphoma patients shared several public clonotypes.

Sequenced input: tumor tissue. V and J are TRBV20-1 and TRBJ2-1; no reliable D call. The receptor was derived from a human donor with Burkitt lymphoma. The CDR3, as DNA: TGCAGTGCTAGTTACAATGAGCAGTTCTTC. It codes for CSASYNEQFF.